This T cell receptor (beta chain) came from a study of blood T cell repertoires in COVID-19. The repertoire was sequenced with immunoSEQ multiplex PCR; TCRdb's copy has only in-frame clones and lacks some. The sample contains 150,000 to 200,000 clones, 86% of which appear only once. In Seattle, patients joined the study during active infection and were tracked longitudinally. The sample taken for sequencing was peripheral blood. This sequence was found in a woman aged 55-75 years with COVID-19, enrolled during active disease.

DNA of the CDR3: TGTGCCAGCAACCACCCCGAACTGGAGAGCACAGATACGCAGTATTTT. Amino acids: CASNHPELESTDTQYF. The chain carries TRBV6-6 and TRBJ2-3; the D is unclear. Trimming shortened V by 7 bases and J by 0 bases, and 17 bases separated the two germline ends. Germline V gene sequence: CDR1 MNHNY, CDR2 SVGAGI (reference sequence). This CDR3 is 16 amino acids long.